This T cell receptor (beta chain) was obtained from a study of control samples from healthy donors and cancer patients. This clone appeared once. Germline assignment: CDR1 SGHTA and CDR2 FQGNSA. V was trimmed by 2 bases and J by 2 bases, leaving 4 bases between them. The CDR3 runs to 12 residues. Generated by immunoSEQ multiplex PCR, the TCRdb table keeps only in-frame clones and is missing some. The table shows 110,000 to 150,000 clones, with about 90% occurring only once. This TCR came from a man aged 18 to 29 in good health. This chain uses TRBV7-2 with TRBJ2-7; D not resolved. Input material: blood. The CDR3 is CASSLSPYEQYF. The CDR3 nucleotides are TGTGCCAGCAGCTTATCGCCCTACGAGCAGTACTTC.